This passage covers 22 T cell receptor beta chains from one sample sequenced in a study of cytomegalovirus exposure and HLA in healthy donors. The primer mix had 60 Vbeta and 13 Jbeta primers. The method was immunoSEQ multiplex PCR; TCRdb's version includes in-frame clones alone and lacks a portion of them. The sample contains 100,000 to 150,000 clones, about 80% of which appear only once. Source material: PBMCs. Receptor source: a woman between 40 and 50 years old in good health and CMV-seronegative.

V is TRBV2 and J is TRBJ2-7, with 9 positions matching TRBD2. The CDR3 is 13 residues long. V was clipped by 6 bases and J by 4 bases; unmatched bases: 4. CDR1 and CDR2 (germline): SNHLY, FYNNEI. The CDR3 reads CASSPAGGYEQYF. CDR3 nucleotides: TGTGCCAGCAGCCCCGCGGGGGGGTACGAGCAGTACTTC.

The chain uses TRBV6-5 and TRBJ2-6; tentative D call: TRBD2 (5 bases). The V end lost 4 bases, the J end lost 7 bases, and 14 bases lay between the germline ends. Germline V lookup: CDR1 MNHEY, CDR2 SVGAGI. This CDR3 has 15 amino acids. The CDR3 sequence is CASSSRRSGANVLTF. The CDR3 DNA follows: TGTGCCAGCAGTTCAAGAAGGTCGGGAGCCAACGTCCTGACTTTC.

This clone has just one count. The chain recombines TRBV19 with TRBJ1-2; TRBD1 might be the D (6 bases). Germline values: CDR1 LNHDA, CDR2 SQIVND (reference sequence). The V end was cut by 5 bases, the J end by 5 bases, with 12 bases between. The CDR3 totals 13 residues. The CDR3 region has the DNA TGTGCCAGTAGTCGTGACAGGCGGTATGGCTACACCTTC. Translated: CASSRDRRYGYTF. Supplemented by reference TRBV19 and TRBJ1-2, the full variable domain reads DGGITQSPKYLFRKEGQNVTLSCEQNLNHDAMYWYRQDPGQGLRLIYYSQIVNDFQKGDIAEGYSVSREKKESFPLTVTSAQKNPTAFYLCASSRDRRYGYTFGSGTRLTVV.

This clone has a handful of counts. The chain is built from TRBV2 and TRBJ1-3, with a tentative D call TRBD1 (5 bases). V lost 6 bases to trimming and J lost 2 bases, with 14 bases between them. This CDR3 comprises 15 residues. Germline assignment: CDR1 SNHLY and CDR2 FYNNEI. The DNA for the CDR3 is TGTGCCAGCAGGCTCAGGGATAATCCTGGAAACACCATATATTTT. This translates into CASRLRDNPGNTIYF.

This clone has more than one count but fewer than ten. V usage is TRBV5-1 and J usage is TRBJ2-7, with D possibly matching TRBD1 (6 bases). The length of the CDR3 is 13 residues. The germline V gene has CDR1 SGHRS and CDR2 YFSETQ. V shed 0 bases and J shed 5 bases, with 9 bases lying between them. CDR3 sequence (DNA): TGCGCCAGCAGCTTGGAGGGGGAGCACGAGCAGTACTTC. Its translation: CASSLEGEHEQYF.

The chain couples TRBV5-1 to TRBJ2-6; D possibly corresponds to TRBD1 (7 bases). Trimming pared 0 bases from V and 1 base from J, leaving 17 bases between. The CDR3 runs to 19 residues. The germline V gene has CDR1 SGHRS and CDR2 YFSETQ. CDR3 DNA sequence: TGCGCCAGCAGCTTGGGATCGGCAGGGGGAGGATCTGGGGCCAACGTCCTGACTTTC. Its translation: CASSLGSAGGGSGANVLTF. Supplemented by reference TRBV5-1 and TRBJ2-6, the full variable domain reads KAGVTQTPRYLIKTRGQQVTLSCSPISGHRSVSWYQQTPGQGLQFLFEYFSETQRNKGNFPGRFSGRQFSNSRSEMNVSTLELGDSALYLCASSLGSAGGGSGANVLTFGAGSRLTVL.

The chain couples TRBV29-1 to TRBJ1-2; D is undetermined. This CDR3 has 11 residues. CDR1 and CDR2 from the germline V gene are SQVTM and ANQGSEA. Trimming removed 7 bases at V and 4 bases at J, with 10 bases between. The CDR3 loop is CSAPFVYGYTF. CDR3 in DNA: TGCAGCGCCCCGTTCGTCTATGGCTACACCTTC.

V usage is TRBV28 and J usage is TRBJ1-3, with a possible D match to TRBD1 (6 bases). Germline assignment: CDR1 MDHEN and CDR2 SYDVKM. The CDR3 totals 14 residues. V lost 4 bases, J lost 8 bases, and 15 bases lay in between. The CDR3 nucleotides are TGTGCCAGCAGTTCCCCTGGGGGCCAAGACACCATATATTTT. This codes for CASSSPGGQDTIYF. Full variable domain (missing parts from reference TRBV28 and TRBJ1-3): DVKVTQSSRYLVKRTGEKVFLECVQDMDHENMFWYRQDPGLGLRLIYFSYDVKMKEKGDIPEGYSVSREKKERFSLILESASTNQTSMYLCASSSPGGQDTIYFGEGSWLTVV.

This sequence joins TRBV9 and TRBJ1-6, with 9 positions matching TRBD1. The CDR3 length is 15 residues. Germline V gene lookup returns CDR1 SGDLS and CDR2 YYNGEE. The V gene end was trimmed by 4 bases and the J gene end by 7 bases; junction bases not matched to a gene: 6. For the CDR3, the DNA is TGTGCCAGCAGCCCCCGGGACAGGGCCAATTCACCCCTCCACTTT. Amino acids: CASSPRDRANSPLHF.

A word on this clone: Other DNA sequences in the same sample also yield this CDR3. CDR3 coding DNA: TGCGCCAGCAGCAGTACAGAGAACACTGAAGCTTTCTTT. Its protein is CASSSTENTEAFF. The rearrangement uses TRBV5-1 and TRBJ1-1, with D uncertain. The length of the CDR3 is 13 residues. The ends were cut back, 4 bases at V and 1 base at J, with 8 bases in the middle. Germline V gene lookup returns CDR1 SGHRS and CDR2 YFSETQ.

The CDR3 region has the DNA TGTGCCAGCAGCTCCCGACTAGCGGGATCCGAGCAGTACTTC. This gives the protein CASSSRLAGSEQYF. The V and J genes are TRBV9 and TRBJ2-7; 11 nucleotides line up with TRBD2. Germline CDR1 is SGDLS and CDR2 is YYNGEE. The CDR3 contains 14 residues. V shed 4 bases, J shed 6 bases, and the junction held 6 bases outside the gene matches.

The gene calls are TRBV28 and TRBJ1-5; D gene unclear. The V gene lost 7 bases and the J gene lost 1 base, with 8 bases spanning the gap. Germline CDR1 MDHEN, CDR2 SYDVKM. CDR3 size: 13 residues. Written as DNA, the CDR3 is TGTGCCAGCATCTGGAGGAGCAATCAGCCCCAGCATTTT. This translates into CASIWRSNQPQHF.

The chain couples TRBV28 to TRBJ2-7, with D perhaps TRBD1 (6 bases). Germline CDR1 reads MDHEN; CDR2 reads SYDVKM. Trimming stripped 5 bases from V and 6 bases from J, with 20 bases between. This CDR3 comprises 15 residues. CDR3 coding DNA: TGTGCCAGCAGTGAGCCAGGGGCTCTCCGGGTCGAGCAGTACTTC. Encoded protein: CASSEPGALRVEQYF.

This chain links TRBV4-1 with TRBJ2-2, with D maybe TRBD2 (5 bases). V was trimmed by 6 bases and J by 2 bases, leaving 13 bases between them. Germline V lookup: CDR1 MGHRA, CDR2 YSYEKL. CDR3 size: 15 residues. CDR3 sequence reads: CASSLGLLNTGELFF. CDR3 in DNA: TGCGCCAGCAGTCTCGGACTGCTAAACACCGGGGAGCTGTTTTTT.

This clone was observed a few times. This chain uses TRBV7-3 with TRBJ2-7; 10 bases are shared with TRBD2. CDR3 size: 15 residues. Germline CDR1 reads SGHTA; CDR2 reads FQGTGA. The V segment lost 5 bases and the J segment 0 bases; nucleotides outside the gene matches: 4. The CDR3 sequence is CASSTLAGGSYEQYF. CDR3 nucleotides: TGTGCCAGCAGCACCTTAGCGGGAGGCTCCTACGAGCAGTACTTC.

CDR3 loop: CASSLGSGNEQFF. For the CDR3, the DNA is TGTGCCAGCAGCTTAGGTAGCGGTAATGAGCAGTTCTTC. V and J are TRBV11-3 and TRBJ2-1; D is possibly TRBD2 (6 bases). The ends were cut back, 1 base at V and 7 bases at J, with 8 bases in the middle. The CDR3 covers 13 residues. Germline CDR1 SGHNT, CDR2 YENEEA.

With regard to this clone: Other DNA sequences in the sample encode the same CDR3. This rearrangement joins TRBV5-4 to TRBJ1-1; D unresolved. V lost 2 bases, J lost 4 bases, and 12 bases lay in between. The germline V gene encodes CDR1 SGHNT and CDR2 YYREEE (reference sequence). This CDR3 is built from 14 residues. The chain's CDR3 is CASSLGGELTEAFF. DNA for the CDR3: TGTGCCAGCAGCTTAGGCGGAGAACTCACTGAAGCTTTCTTT.

V and J are TRBV5-8 and TRBJ1-6; 8 bases line up with TRBD1. The CDR3 covers 17 residues. The germline V gene encodes CDR1 SGHTS and CDR2 YDEGEE. V shed 4 bases, J shed 3 bases, and the junction held 9 bases outside the gene matches. The CDR3 region is CASSIARQGNYNSPLHF. The CDR3 DNA sequence: TGTGCCAGCAGCATCGCTAGACAGGGGAACTATAATTCACCCCTCCACTTT.

The genes are TRBV14 and TRBJ1-4; a weak D match, TRBD1 (6 bases). Germline V gene data show CDR1 as SGHDN and CDR2 as FVKESK. The CDR3 covers 15 residues. The V end lost 1 base, the J end lost 5 bases, and 11 bases lay between the germline ends. The CDR3 DNA reads as TGTGCCAGCAGCCAAGTACAGGGAATAAATGAAAAACTGTTTTTT. This encodes CASSQVQGINEKLFF.

V and J are TRBV14 and TRBJ1-1; TRBD1 matches 9 bases. The CDR3 runs to 14 residues. Germline values: CDR1 SGHDN, CDR2 FVKESK. With 3 bases clipped from V and 5 bases from J, the junction kept 4 bases outside the gene matches. The DNA of the CDR3 is TGTGCCAGCAGCCACCTGACAGGGGGTACTGAAGCTTTCTTT. Its translation is CASSHLTGGTEAFF.

The chain has TRBV15 and TRBJ2-5; perhaps TRBD1 as D (6 bases). The CDR3 consists of 17 residues. The V end lost 0 bases, the J end lost 4 bases, and 18 bases lay between the germline ends. Germline V gives CDR1 LNHNV, CDR2 YYDKDF (reference sequence). The chain's CDR3 is CATSRDLLGADPETQYF. The DNA for the CDR3 is TGTGCCACCAGCAGAGATCTTTTGGGGGCGGACCCAGAGACCCAGTACTTC.

The genes are TRBV9 and TRBJ2-7; no reliable D call. The CDR3 loop spans 13 amino acids. Trimming removed 0 bases from V and 5 bases from J, with 9 bases in between. Germline lookup yields CDR1 SGDLS and CDR2 YYNGEE. The CDR3 spells CASSVGSFHEQYF. The CDR3 coding sequence is TGTGCCAGCAGCGTAGGCAGTTTCCACGAGCAGTACTTC.